The 31 T cell receptor beta chains in this list originate from one sample, sequenced in a study of cytomegalovirus exposure and HLA in healthy donors (TCRdb year 2017). Libraries were constructed by the immunoSEQ multiplex PCR assay. A mixture of 60 forward primers for TCR Vbeta segments and 13 reverse primers for TCR Jbeta segments was used in the multiplex PCR. Not all clones reach the TCRdb copy of this immuneACCESS table, which keeps in-frame sequences only. Checked studies attribute under half of the gap to unresolved V genes and leave the rest unexplained. This sample holds about 98,000 clones; about 83% were observed only once. The ten largest make up over 15% of the sample. Sequences were obtained from PBMCs. The origin of the receptors is a man in his fifties or sixties in good health and CMV-seropositive.

J is TRBJ2-5 and V is TRBV7-9; possible D gene TRBD2, 5 bases. V dropped 0 bases and J dropped 11 bases, with 16 bases sitting between them. This CDR3 has 14 amino acids. CDR1 and CDR2 from the germline V gene are SEHNR and FQNEAQ (reference sequence). The CDR3 protein is CASSLAFEGGEQYF. CDR3 sequence (DNA): TGTGCCAGCAGCTTAGCCTTTGAGGGTGGGGAGCAGTACTTC. The full variable domain, rest sourced from reference TRBV7-9 and TRBJ2-5, is DTGVSQNPRHKITKRGQNVTFRCDPISEHNRLYWYRQTLGQGPEFLTYFQNEAQLEKSRLLSDRFSAERPKGSFSTLEIQRTEQGDSAMYLCASSLAFEGGEQYFGPGTRLLVL.

This clone has only a few counts. The chain links TRBV18 to TRBJ2-6; D gene uncertain. Germline V lookup: CDR1 KGHSH, CDR2 LQKENI. Trimming shortened V by 3 bases and J by 1 base, and 4 bases separated the two germline ends. The CDR3 totals 14 residues. The CDR3, as DNA: TGTGCCAGCTCACCGTCTTCTGGGGCCAACGTCCTGACTTTC. Translated: CASSPSSGANVLTF.

This rearrangement joins TRBV2 to TRBJ2-7, with 10 positions matching TRBD1. With 6 bases clipped from V and 3 bases from J, the junction kept 5 bases outside the gene matches. The CDR3 loop spans 14 amino acids. The V gene's germline CDR1 is SNHLY and CDR2 FYNNEI. As DNA, the CDR3 is TGTGCCAGCAGGGGGGGACAGGGGAACTACGAGCAGTACTTC. Encoded protein: CASRGGQGNYEQYF.

The genes are TRBV5-8 and TRBJ2-3; perhaps TRBD2 as D (7 bases). The CDR3 extends over 14 amino acids. In germline, CDR1 is SGHTS, CDR2 YDEGEE. Trimming left V 4 bases short and J 5 bases short, with 14 bases between. The CDR3 region has the DNA TGTGCCAGCAGCACACAGGGAGGGGAAGATACGCAGTATTTT. The encoded protein is CASSTQGGEDTQYF.

This chain links TRBV9 with TRBJ2-3; D not resolved. V was pared by 0 bases and J by 3 bases, with 5 bases between. Germline CDR1 and CDR2: SGDLS and YYNGEE. The CDR3 has 13 amino acids. CDR3 amino acids: CASSVDRTDTQYF. CDR3 DNA sequence: TGTGCCAGCAGCGTAGATCGGACAGATACGCAGTATTTT.

The gene calls are TRBV11-2 and TRBJ2-7; D not certain. V shed 5 bases and J shed 2 bases, with 10 bases lying between them. Germline CDR1 reads SGHAT; CDR2 reads FQNNGV. CDR3 length equals 13 residues. In DNA, the CDR3 is TGTGCCAGCAGCCACCCTAGTGCCTACGAGCAGTACTTC. Translating it yields CASSHPSAYEQYF.

V is TRBV5-4 and J is TRBJ1-4; no firm D call. The V gene lost 4 bases and the J gene lost 7 bases, with 17 bases spanning the gap. The CDR3 covers 15 residues. Germline V gives CDR1 SGHNT, CDR2 YYREEE (reference sequence). The DNA of the CDR3 is TGTGCCAGCAGCAACCCACCAGGTGTAGGTGAAAAACTGTTTTTT. Its translation is CASSNPPGVGEKLFF.

The chain couples TRBV29-1 to TRBJ1-1; 8 nucleotides align to TRBD1. The CDR3 is made up of 13 amino acids. V trimming: 3 bases; J trimming: 3 bases; junction bases outside the gene matches: 3. Germline V gives CDR1 SQVTM, CDR2 ANQGSEA. CDR3 amino acids: CSVEDREDTEAFF. The CDR3 nucleotides are TGCAGCGTTGAGGACAGGGAGGACACTGAAGCTTTCTTT.

This clone was seen just once. The rearrangement uses TRBV19 and TRBJ1-1; 10 positions match TRBD1. Germline V lookup: CDR1 LNHDA, CDR2 SQIVND (reference sequence). V gave up 1 base and J gave up 4 bases; unmatched junction bases: 6. The CDR3 consists of 16 residues. CDR3 in amino acids: CASSIGGTGEVTEAFF. For the CDR3, the DNA is TGTGCCAGTAGTATAGGGGGGACAGGGGAGGTCACTGAAGCTTTCTTT.

This chain joins TRBV29-1 and TRBJ2-6; D possibly corresponds to TRBD2 (6 bases). Deletions cut 4 bases from V and 2 bases from J, with 6 bases between. The V gene's germline CDR1 is SQVTM and CDR2 ANQGSEA. The CDR3 is 13 residues long. DNA of the CDR3: TGCAGCGTTGGCGGGGCTGGGGCCAACGTCCTGACTTTC. Translation gives CSVGGAGANVLTF.

The chain joins TRBV7-2 to TRBJ1-1; no definite D call. Germline-derived CDR1 and CDR2 are SGHTA and FQGNSA. Trimming stripped 5 bases from V and 7 bases from J, with 17 bases between. This CDR3 has 14 residues. CDR3 nucleotides: TGTGCCAGCAGCCCCCATTCAGTCCTGCTTGAAGCTTTCTTT. Encoded protein: CASSPHSVLLEAFF.

Details on this clone: The junction and the germline gene differ at one end; a read error may be behind it. The rearrangement links TRBV7-7 to TRBJ2-3, with 10 nucleotides matching TRBD1. The length of the CDR3 is 15 residues. Germline lookup yields CDR1 SSHAT and CDR2 FNYEAQ (reference sequence). The CDR3 region is CASSVGTGVADTQYF. The CDR3 nucleotides are TGTGCTAGCAGCGTCGGGACAGGGGTGGCAGATACGCAGTATTTT.

This CDR3 is CASKLAQGAYEQYF. DNA of the CDR3: TGTGCCAGCAAGTTGGCACAGGGGGCTTACGAGCAGTACTTC. The chain is built from TRBV19 and TRBJ2-7, with 9 bases identical to TRBD1. Germline CDR1 and CDR2: LNHDA and SQIVND (reference sequence). The CDR3 length is 14 residues. Trimming took 9 bases from V and 4 from J; bases not matched to a gene: 10.

The CDR3 DNA sequence: TGTGCAAGGGACAGGGGGCCCCCATATGGCTACACCTTC. It encodes CARDRGPPYGYTF. The gene calls are TRBV12-2 and TRBJ1-2; the table's D gene call, TRBD1, was not cross checked with the DNA. TRBV12-2 is a known pseudogene. This CDR3 has 13 amino acids.

CDR3 sequence reads: CASSVDRGSPLHF. The CDR3 DNA follows: TGTGCCAGCAGCGTAGACAGGGGATCACCCCTCCACTTT. This chain joins TRBV9 and TRBJ1-6; 7 bases align to TRBD1. CDR1 and CDR2 (germline): SGDLS, YYNGEE. Trimming removed 0 bases from V and 10 bases from J; junction bases left unmatched: 1. The CDR3 is made up of 13 amino acids.

This clone was counted only a few times. CDR3 coding DNA: TGCGCCAGCAGCCAAGATAGACAGGGATGGGAGCAGTACTTC. As protein: CASSQDRQGWEQYF. This chain uses TRBV4-1 with TRBJ2-7; TRBD1 agrees at 7 bases. This CDR3 contains 14 residues. V was pared by 0 bases and J by 7 bases, with 6 bases of the junction left unmatched. Per germline, CDR1 MGHRA and CDR2 YSYEKL.

The chain combines TRBV6-5 with TRBJ2-5; 7 nucleotides match TRBD1. The J call is in doubt because the DNA end fits TRBJ2-7 better. CDR3 length: 14 amino acids. The germline V gene has CDR1 MNHEY and CDR2 SVGAGI. The CDR3 DNA is TGTGCCAGCAGTACAGGGGAAACCGCCTACGAGCAGTACTTC. This sequence encodes CASSTGETAYEQYF.

The J gene is TRBJ2-3, the V gene TRBV12-5, with TRBD1 identical over 8 bases. The CDR3 has 15 amino acids. V gave up 9 bases and J gave up 3 bases; unmatched junction bases: 11. Germline CDR1 and CDR2: LGHNT and FRNRAP. The CDR3 DNA sequence: TGTGCTAGCAACAGGGGGAGATTCTCTACAGATACGCAGTATTTT. This gives the protein CASNRGRFSTDTQYF.

This rearrangement joins TRBV5-4 to TRBJ2-5; TRBD1 matches 7 bases. The germline V gene encodes CDR1 SGHNT and CDR2 YYREEE (reference sequence). The CDR3 runs to 13 residues. Trimming removed 4 bases from V and 4 bases from J; junction bases left unmatched: 4. The CDR3 is CASSEGTAETQYF. The CDR3, as DNA: TGTGCCAGCAGCGAGGGGACAGCAGAGACCCAGTACTTC.

V and J are TRBV19 and TRBJ1-1; unclear D gene. The length of the CDR3 is 13 residues. Germline-derived CDR1 and CDR2 are LNHDA and SQIVND (reference sequence). The germline V and J ends were trimmed by 1 base and 3 bases, with 6 bases remaining between them. CDR3 sequence: CASSIARDTEAFF. The CDR3 DNA reads as TGTGCCAGTAGTATAGCTCGGGACACTGAAGCTTTCTTT.

The chain recombines TRBV10-1 with TRBJ1-5, with D possibly being TRBD1 (6 bases). There are 15 residues in the CDR3. Germline V gives CDR1 WNHNN, CDR2 SYGVQD (reference sequence). Trimming stripped 6 bases from V and 2 bases from J, with 14 bases between. The CDR3 region has the DNA TGCGCCAGCAGGGGGGGGCGCCAAGGCAATCAGCCCCAGCATTTT. The encoded protein is CASRGGRQGNQPQHF.

Comments on this clone: A junction end diverges from the germline sequence, so it may reflect a read error. The rearrangement joins TRBV10-3 to TRBJ2-3; 8 positions agree with TRBD2. The CDR3 runs to 13 residues. Germline V gene sequence: CDR1 ENHRY, CDR2 SYGVKD. CDR3 in amino acids: CAISESGRGAANF. CDR3 nucleotides: TGTGCCATCAGTGAGTCGGGGCGGGGGGCCGCGAATTTT.

The V gene is TRBV29-1, the J gene TRBJ2-1, with a tentative D call TRBD2 (6 bases). The CDR3 has 15 residues. Germline CDR1 is SQVTM and CDR2 is ANQGSEA. The V end was cut by 7 bases, the J end by 0 bases, with 16 bases between. This CDR3 reads CSGSGGASSYNEQFF. CDR3 bases: TGCAGCGGCTCCGGAGGGGCGAGCTCCTACAATGAGCAGTTCTTC.

J is TRBJ2-7 and V is TRBV19; the match to TRBD1 covers 10 bases. Germline lookup yields CDR1 LNHDA and CDR2 SQIVND (reference sequence). This CDR3 contains 16 residues. V was clipped by 5 bases and J by 4 bases; unmatched bases: 11. The CDR3 here is CASSSGQGTAFYEQYF. CDR3 nucleotides: TGTGCCAGTAGTTCGGGACAGGGGACGGCTTTTTACGAGCAGTACTTC. The whole variable domain, filled in from reference TRBV19 and TRBJ2-7, reads DGGITQSPKYLFRKEGQNVTLSCEQNLNHDAMYWYRQDPGQGLRLIYYSQIVNDFQKGDIAEGYSVSREKKESFPLTVTSAQKNPTAFYLCASSSGQGTAFYEQYFGPGTRLTVT.

This chain connects TRBV9 to TRBJ2-1; tentatively, D is TRBD1 (6 bases). The germline V and J ends were trimmed by 4 bases and 4 bases, with 21 bases remaining between them. The CDR3 extends over 17 amino acids. Germline CDR1 SGDLS, CDR2 YYNGEE. The CDR3 nucleotides read TGTGCCAGCAGCACTACGTTACCGGGACAAAGATACAATGAGCAGTTCTTC. Protein sequence: CASSTTLPGQRYNEQFF.

This clone was detected a few times. The chain joins TRBV6-6 to TRBJ2-7; no reliable D call. CDR1 is MNHNY and CDR2 is SVGAGI in the germline V gene (reference sequence). The length of the CDR3 is 13 residues. The ends were cut back, 2 bases at V and 3 bases at J, with 8 bases in the middle. The CDR3 DNA sequence: TGTGCCAGCAGTTACGGGTCGGGCTACGAGCAGTACTTC. As protein: CASSYGSGYEQYF.

This sequence joins TRBV4-1 and TRBJ2-3; 9 nucleotides match TRBD2. Per germline, CDR1 MGHRA and CDR2 YSYEKL. The V segment lost 4 bases and the J segment 1 base; nucleotides outside the gene matches: 9. This CDR3 is 17 amino acids long. The CDR3 DNA sequence: TGCGCCAGCAGCCGGGACGGGACTAGCAGTGGCACAGATACGCAGTATTTT. Residues: CASSRDGTSSGTDTQYF.

The V and J genes are TRBV5-8 and TRBJ1-6; unclear D gene. CDR1 is SGHTS, CDR2 YDEGEE, per germline. The CDR3 has 14 residues. V dropped 3 bases and J dropped 3 bases, with 7 bases sitting between them. This CDR3 reads CASSYTGYNSPLHF. CDR3 sequence (DNA): TGTGCCAGCAGCTACACGGGCTATAATTCACCCCTCCACTTT.

The V and J genes are TRBV19 and TRBJ2-2; 7 bases are a match to TRBD1. CDR1 LNHDA and CDR2 SQIVND come from the germline V gene (reference sequence). The CDR3 consists of 16 residues. Germline trimming cut 3 bases from V and 4 bases from J; bases unmatched to any gene: 8. The CDR3 region is CASSIWPGQSTGELFF. As DNA, the CDR3 is TGTGCCAGTAGTATTTGGCCGGGACAGTCCACCGGGGAGCTGTTTTTT.

This clone was seen once. The chain carries TRBV9 and TRBJ2-6; TRBD2 is a possible D gene (7 bases). In germline, CDR1 is SGDLS, CDR2 YYNGEE. CDR3 length: 17 residues. Trimming cost V 6 bases and J 2 bases, with 18 bases left between them. The chain's CDR3 is CASTRGRGFPGANVLTF. The CDR3 DNA sequence: TGTGCCAGCACCCGGGGGAGGGGGTTCCCTGGGGCCAACGTCCTGACTTTC.

The chain recombines TRBV2 with TRBJ1-2; 8 bases are shared with TRBD1. Germline trimming cut 6 bases from V and 7 bases from J; bases unmatched to any gene: 7. Per the germline V gene, CDR1 is SNHLY and CDR2 is FYNNEI. The CDR3 runs 13 residues. The CDR3 reads CASRREQGGGYTF. The CDR3 nucleotides are TGTGCCAGCAGGAGAGAACAGGGGGGTGGCTACACCTTC.